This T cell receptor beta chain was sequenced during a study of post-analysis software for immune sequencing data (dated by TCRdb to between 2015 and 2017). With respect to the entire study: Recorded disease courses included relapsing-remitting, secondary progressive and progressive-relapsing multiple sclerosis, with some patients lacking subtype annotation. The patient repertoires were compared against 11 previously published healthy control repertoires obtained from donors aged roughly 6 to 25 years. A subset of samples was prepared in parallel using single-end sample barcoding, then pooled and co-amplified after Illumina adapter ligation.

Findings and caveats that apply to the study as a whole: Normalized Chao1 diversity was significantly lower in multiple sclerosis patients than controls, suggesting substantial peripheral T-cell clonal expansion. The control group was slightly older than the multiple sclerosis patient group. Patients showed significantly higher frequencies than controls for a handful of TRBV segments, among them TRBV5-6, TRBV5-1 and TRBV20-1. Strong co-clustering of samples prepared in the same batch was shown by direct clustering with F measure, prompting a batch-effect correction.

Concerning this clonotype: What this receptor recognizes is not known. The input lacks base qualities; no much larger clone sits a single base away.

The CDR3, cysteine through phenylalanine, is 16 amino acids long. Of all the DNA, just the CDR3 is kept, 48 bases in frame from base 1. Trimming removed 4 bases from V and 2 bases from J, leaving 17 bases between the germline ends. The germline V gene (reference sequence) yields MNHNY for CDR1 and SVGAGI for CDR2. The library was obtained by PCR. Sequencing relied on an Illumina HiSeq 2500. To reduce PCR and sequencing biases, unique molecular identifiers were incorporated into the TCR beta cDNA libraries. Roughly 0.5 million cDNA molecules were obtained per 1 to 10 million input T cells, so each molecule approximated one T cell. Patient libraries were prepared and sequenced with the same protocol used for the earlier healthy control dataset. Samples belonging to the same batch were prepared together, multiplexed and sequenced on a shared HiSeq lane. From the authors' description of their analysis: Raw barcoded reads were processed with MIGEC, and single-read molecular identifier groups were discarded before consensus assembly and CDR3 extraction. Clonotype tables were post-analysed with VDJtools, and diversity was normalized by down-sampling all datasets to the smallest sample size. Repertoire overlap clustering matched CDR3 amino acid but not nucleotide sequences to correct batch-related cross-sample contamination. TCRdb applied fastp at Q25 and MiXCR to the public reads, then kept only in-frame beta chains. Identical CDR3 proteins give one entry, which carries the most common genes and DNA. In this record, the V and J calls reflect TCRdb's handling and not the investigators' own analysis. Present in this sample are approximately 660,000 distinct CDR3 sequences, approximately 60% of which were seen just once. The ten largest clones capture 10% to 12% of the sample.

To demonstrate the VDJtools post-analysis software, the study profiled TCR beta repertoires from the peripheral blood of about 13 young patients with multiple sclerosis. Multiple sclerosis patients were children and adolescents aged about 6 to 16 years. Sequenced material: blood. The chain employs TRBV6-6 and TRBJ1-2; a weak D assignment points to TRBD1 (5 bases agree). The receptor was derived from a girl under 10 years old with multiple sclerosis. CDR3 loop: CASSSTPLRDNYGYTF. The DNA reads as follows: TGTGCCAGCAGTTCAACACCCCTACGGGACAACTATGGCTACACCTTC.